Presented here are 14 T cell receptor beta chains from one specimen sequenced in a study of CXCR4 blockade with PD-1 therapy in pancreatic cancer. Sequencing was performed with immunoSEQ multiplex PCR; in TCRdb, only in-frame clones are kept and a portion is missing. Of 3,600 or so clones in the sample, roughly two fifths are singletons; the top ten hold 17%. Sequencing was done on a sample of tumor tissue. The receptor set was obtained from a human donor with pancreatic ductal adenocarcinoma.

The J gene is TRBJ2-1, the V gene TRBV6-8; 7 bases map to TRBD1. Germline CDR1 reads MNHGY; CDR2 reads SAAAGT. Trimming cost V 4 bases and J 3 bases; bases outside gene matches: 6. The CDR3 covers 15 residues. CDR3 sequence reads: CASSSDRALYNEQFF. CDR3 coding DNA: TGTGCCAGCAGTTCCGACAGGGCCCTCTACAATGAGCAGTTCTTC.

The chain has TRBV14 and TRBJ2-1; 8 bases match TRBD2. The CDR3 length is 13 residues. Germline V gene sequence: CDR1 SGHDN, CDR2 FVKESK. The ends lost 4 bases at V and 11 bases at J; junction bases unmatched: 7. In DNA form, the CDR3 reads TGTGCCAGCAGCCCGGGGACTAGAATTAAGCAGTTCTTC. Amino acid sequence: CASSPGTRIKQFF.

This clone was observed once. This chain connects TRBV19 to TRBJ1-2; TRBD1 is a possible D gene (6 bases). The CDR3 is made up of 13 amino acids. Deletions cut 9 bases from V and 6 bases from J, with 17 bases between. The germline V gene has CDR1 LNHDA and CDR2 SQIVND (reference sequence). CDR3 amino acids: CASRQYQGNGYTF. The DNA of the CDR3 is TGTGCCAGCCGCCAATACCAGGGGAATGGCTACACCTTC.

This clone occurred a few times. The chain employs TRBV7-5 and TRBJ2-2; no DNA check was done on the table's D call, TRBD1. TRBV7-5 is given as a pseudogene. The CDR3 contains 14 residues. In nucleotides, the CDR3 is TGTGCCAGCAGAGAGACAGGGAACACCGGGGAGCTGTTTTTT. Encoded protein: CASRETGNTGELFF.

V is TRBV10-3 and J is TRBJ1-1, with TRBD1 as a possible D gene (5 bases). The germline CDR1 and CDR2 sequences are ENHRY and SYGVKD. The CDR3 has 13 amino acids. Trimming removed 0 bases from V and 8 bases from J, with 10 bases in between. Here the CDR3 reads CAISESRGGEAFF. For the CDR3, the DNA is TGTGCCATCAGTGAGTCTCGGGGCGGCGAAGCTTTCTTT.

Written as DNA, the CDR3 is TGTGCCAGCAGCCAAGATCGATGGGTTGGAGATACGCAGTATTTT. This sequence encodes CASSQDRWVGDTQYF. The chain joins TRBV14 to TRBJ2-3; D unclear. The CDR3 covers 15 residues. The V end lost 0 bases, the J end lost 5 bases, and 12 bases lay between the germline ends. The V gene's germline CDR1 is SGHDN and CDR2 FVKESK.

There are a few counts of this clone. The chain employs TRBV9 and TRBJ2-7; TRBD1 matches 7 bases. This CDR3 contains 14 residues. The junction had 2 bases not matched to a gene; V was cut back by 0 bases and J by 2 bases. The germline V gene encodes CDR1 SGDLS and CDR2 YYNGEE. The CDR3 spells CASSVAGTAYEQYF. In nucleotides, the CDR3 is TGTGCCAGCAGCGTAGCTGGGACAGCCTACGAGCAGTACTTC.

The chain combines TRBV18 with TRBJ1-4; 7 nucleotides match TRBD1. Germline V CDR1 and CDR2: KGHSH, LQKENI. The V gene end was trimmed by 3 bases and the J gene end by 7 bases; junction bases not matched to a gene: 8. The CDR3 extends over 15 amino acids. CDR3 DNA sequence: TGTGCCAGCTCACCCCGGACAGGACAAGGTGAAAAACTGTTTTTT. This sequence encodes CASSPRTGQGEKLFF.

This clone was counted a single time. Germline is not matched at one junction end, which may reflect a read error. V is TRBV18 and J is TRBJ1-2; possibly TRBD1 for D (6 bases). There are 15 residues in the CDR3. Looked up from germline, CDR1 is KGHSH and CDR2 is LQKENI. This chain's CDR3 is CANSSTPNRDRGYTF. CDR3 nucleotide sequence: TGTGCCAACTCATCAACCCCTAACAGGGACCGTGGCTACACCTTC.

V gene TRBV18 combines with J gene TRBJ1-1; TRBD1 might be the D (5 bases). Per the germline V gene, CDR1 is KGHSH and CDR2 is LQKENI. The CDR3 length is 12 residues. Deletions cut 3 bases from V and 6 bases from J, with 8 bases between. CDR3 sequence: CASSPRDAEAFF. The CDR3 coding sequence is TGTGCCAGCTCACCCCGGGACGCTGAAGCTTTCTTT. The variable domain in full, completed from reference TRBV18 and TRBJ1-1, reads NAGVMQNPRHLVRRRGQEARLRCSPMKGHSHVYWYRQLPEEGLKFMVYLQKENIIDESGMPKERFSAEFPKEGPSILRIQQVVRGDSAAYFCASSPRDAEAFFGQGTRLTVV.

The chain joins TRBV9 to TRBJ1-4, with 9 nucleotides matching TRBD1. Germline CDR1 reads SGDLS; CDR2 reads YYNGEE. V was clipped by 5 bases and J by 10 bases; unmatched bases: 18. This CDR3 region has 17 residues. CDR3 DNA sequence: TGTGCCAGCAGTCCTATCCCGGTGACAGGGGGTCGGGGAAAACTGTTTTTT. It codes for CASSPIPVTGGRGKLFF.

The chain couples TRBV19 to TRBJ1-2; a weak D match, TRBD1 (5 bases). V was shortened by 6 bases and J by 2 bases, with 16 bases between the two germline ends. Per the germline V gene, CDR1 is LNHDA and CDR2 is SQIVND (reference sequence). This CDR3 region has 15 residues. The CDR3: CASSPVRDGNYGYTF. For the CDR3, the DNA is TGTGCCAGTAGCCCCGTTAGGGACGGCAACTATGGCTACACCTTC. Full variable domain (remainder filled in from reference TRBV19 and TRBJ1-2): DGGITQSPKYLFRKEGQNVTLSCEQNLNHDAMYWYRQDPGQGLRLIYYSQIVNDFQKGDIAEGYSVSREKKESFPLTVTSAQKNPTAFYLCASSPVRDGNYGYTFGSGTRLTVV.

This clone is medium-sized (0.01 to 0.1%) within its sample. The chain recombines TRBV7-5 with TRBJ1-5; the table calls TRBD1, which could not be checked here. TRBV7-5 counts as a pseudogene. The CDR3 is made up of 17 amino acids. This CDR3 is CASSKGLGAPIHQPQHF. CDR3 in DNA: TGTGCCAGCAGTAAGGGATTGGGGGCGCCTATCCATCAGCCCCAGCATTTT.

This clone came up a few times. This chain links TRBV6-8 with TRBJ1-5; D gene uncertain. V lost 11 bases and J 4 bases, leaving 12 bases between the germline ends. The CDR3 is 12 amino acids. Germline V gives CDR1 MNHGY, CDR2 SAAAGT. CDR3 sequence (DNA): TGTGCCTCCCGTGGTCCGAATCAGCCCCAGCATTTT. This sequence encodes CASRGPNQPQHF.